The clone carrying this T cell receptor beta chain showed up just a few times. These data belong to a study of blood T cells in healthy people across ages. V was pared by 1 base and J by 7 bases, with 13 bases of the junction left unmatched. CDR3 size: 17 residues. Looked up from germline, CDR1 is LGHNA and CDR2 is YSLEER. The authors ran a second PCR of roughly 6 to 11 cycles using a sample-barcoded 5' primer and a J-beta primer mix. One entry per CDR3 protein results from TCRdb running MiXCR on the 5' RACE reads. Of 1.5 million to 2 million distinct CDR3 sequences in the sample, roughly 27% are singletons; the top ten hold approximately 7.7%.

The TCR originated in a woman aged 30 to 39 in good health. The sample consisted of blood. The chain recombines TRBV4-3 with TRBJ2-1; the match to TRBD2 covers 7 bases. CDR3: CASSQVLAGAPNNEQFF. CDR3 sequence (DNA): TGCGCCAGCAGCCAAGTTCTGGCGGGAGCGCCCAATAATGAGCAGTTCTTC.